The 9 T cell receptor beta chains given below trace back to one sample, sequenced in a study of blood T cell repertoires in COVID-19. TCRdb keeps only in-frame clones here, not all; method: immunoSEQ multiplex PCR. Of some 31,000 clones in the sample, roughly 93% are singletons; the top ten hold roughly 5.2%. The sequenced sample was peripheral blood. The receptors were gathered from a human donor in a cohort sampled during active COVID-19.

Only one count was recorded for this clone. The CDR3 reads CASSVLPSSGNTIYF. Here the CDR3 DNA reads TGTGCCAGCAGCGTATTACCGAGCTCTGGAAACACCATATATTTT. The chain employs TRBV9 and TRBJ1-3; no clear D gene. The CDR3 has 15 residues. V was shortened by 1 base and J by 0 bases, with 8 bases between the two germline ends. Germline CDR1 and CDR2: SGDLS and YYNGEE.

V is TRBV28 and J is TRBJ1-6; 7 bases match TRBD1. V gave up 2 bases and J gave up 14 bases; unmatched junction bases: 9. This CDR3 has 14 residues. The germline V gene has CDR1 MDHEN and CDR2 SYDVKM. CDR3 residues: CASSLGQDTPTLHF. In nucleotides, the CDR3 is TGTGCCAGCAGTTTAGGACAGGACACTCCCACCCTCCACTTT.

The genes are TRBV19 and TRBJ1-2; weak D call: TRBD1 (6 bases). This CDR3 has 15 residues. The V gene's germline CDR1 is LNHDA and CDR2 SQIVND (reference sequence). V was pared by 3 bases and J by 7 bases, with 18 bases between. Written as DNA, the CDR3 is TGTGCCAGTAGTATTACGTCCGGGGAAGGGGGTGGCTACACCTTC. It translates to CASSITSGEGGGYTF.

A single count supports this clone. The rearrangement links TRBV6-2 or TRBV6-3 to TRBJ1-2; D is perhaps TRBD1 (6 bases). CDR3 length equals 15 residues. Germline CDR1 and CDR2: MNHEY and SVGEGT. V dropped 3 bases and J dropped 5 bases, with 16 bases sitting between them. Here the CDR3 reads CASSYFPTGRYGYTF. The CDR3 nucleotides read TGTGCCAGCAGTTATTTCCCGACAGGCCGGTATGGCTACACCTTC.

V and J are TRBV11-3 and TRBJ2-3; 7 positions match TRBD2. The germline V gene has CDR1 SGHNT and CDR2 YENEEA. The CDR3 has 14 amino acids. V lost 1 base to trimming and J lost 14 bases; unmatched junction nucleotides: 12. CDR3 amino acids: CASSLGGSGGPSYF. The CDR3 region has the DNA TGTGCCAGCAGCTTAGGGGGTTCGGGGGGTCCTTCGTATTTT.

This chain joins TRBV6-5 and TRBJ1-4; 9 nucleotides line up with TRBD1. This CDR3 region has 15 residues. V gave up 6 bases and J gave up 7 bases; unmatched junction bases: 9. The germline CDR1 and CDR2 sequences are MNHEY and SVGAGI. The CDR3 loop is CASRQTGGSGEKLFF. For the CDR3, the DNA is TGTGCCAGCAGGCAAACAGGGGGCTCGGGTGAAAAACTGTTTTTT.

The rearrangement joins TRBV19 to TRBJ2-7, with 10 bases aligning to TRBD2. The CDR3 totals 14 residues. Per the germline V gene, CDR1 is LNHDA and CDR2 is SQIVND (reference sequence). The ends lost 6 bases at V and 4 bases at J; junction bases unmatched: 6. The CDR3 sequence: CASRSGTSVYEQYF. CDR3 nucleotides: TGTGCCAGTAGGTCCGGGACTAGCGTTTACGAGCAGTACTTC.

This clone was seen only once. The V gene is TRBV6-1, the J gene TRBJ2-1; 7 bases line up with TRBD1. Looked up from germline, CDR1 is MNHNS and CDR2 is SASEGT. There are 15 residues in the CDR3. Trimming cost V 2 bases and J 8 bases; bases outside gene matches: 9. CDR3 nucleotides: TGTGCCAGCAGTGAATTGACAGGCGACAGGGATGAGCAGTTCTTC. It codes for CASSELTGDRDEQFF.

The rearrangement uses TRBV6-5 and TRBJ1-4; TRBD1 matches 7 bases. The J segment lost 7 bases and the V segment lost 8 bases, leaving 10 bases of the junction unmatched. In germline, CDR1 is MNHEY, CDR2 SVGAGI. The CDR3 totals 14 residues. For the CDR3, the DNA is TGTGCCAGCCTTGAACGGACAGGCTTTGAAAAACTGTTTTTT. Encoded protein: CASLERTGFEKLFF.